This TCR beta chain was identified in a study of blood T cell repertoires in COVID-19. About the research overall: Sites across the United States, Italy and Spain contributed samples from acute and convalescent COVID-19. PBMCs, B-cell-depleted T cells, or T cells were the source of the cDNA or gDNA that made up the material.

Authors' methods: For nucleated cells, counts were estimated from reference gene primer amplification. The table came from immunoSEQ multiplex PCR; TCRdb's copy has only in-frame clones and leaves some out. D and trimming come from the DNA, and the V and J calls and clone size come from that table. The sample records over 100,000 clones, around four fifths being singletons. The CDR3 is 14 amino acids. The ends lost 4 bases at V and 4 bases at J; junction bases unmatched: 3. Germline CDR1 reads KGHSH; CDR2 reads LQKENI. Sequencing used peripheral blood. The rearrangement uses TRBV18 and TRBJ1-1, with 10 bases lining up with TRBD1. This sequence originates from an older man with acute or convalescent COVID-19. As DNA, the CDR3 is TGTGCCAGCTCACAACGGACAGGGGGCACTGAAGCTTTCTTT. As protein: CASSQRTGGTEAFF.